These T cell receptor beta chains were read from a single sample in a study of blood T cells in healthy people across ages. TCRdb ran MiXCR on the 5' RACE reads and lists one entry per CDR3 protein. The sample lists around 1,500,000 distinct CDR3 sequences, around 42% occurring once. Sequencing was done on a sample of blood. Receptors originate from a woman younger than 30 in good health. CDR3s include the opening cysteine and the closing phenylalanine or tryptophan. A D gene is named only where the DNA matches it firmly. Clone size is not always given. Where it is, it says once, few, many or a class for expanded clones.

size	D	J	V	DNA	CDR3
few	-	TRBJ2-2	TRBV20-1	TGCAGTGCTAGGCCAGAGAACACCGGGGAGCTGTTTTTT	CSARPENTGELFF
few	-	TRBJ2-7	TRBV27	TGTGCCAGCAGCAGAACGGTCCCCTACGAGCAGTACTTC	CASSRTVPYEQYF
-	-	TRBJ2-1	TRBV20-1	TGCAGTGCTAGGACTGACAACAATGAGCAGTTCTTC	CSARTDNNEQFF
-	-	TRBJ2-7	TRBV6-5	TGTGCCAGCAGTTACTCTGCCAACTCCTACGAGCAGTACTTC	CASSYSANSYEQYF
-	TRBD2	TRBJ2-3	TRBV20-1	TGCAGTGCTAGAGGGGGACTAGGGGGGTCTCAACCTGGATTCACAGATACGCAGTATTTT	CSARGGLGGSQPGFTDTQYF
-	-	TRBJ1-1	TRBV5-1	TGCGCCAGCAGCCCCATTTACGTCGCGAACACTGAAGCTTTCTTT	CASSPIYVANTEAFF
few	-	TRBJ1-2	TRBV29-1	TGCAGCGAGTGGACAAACTATGGCTACACCTTC	CSEWTNYGYTF
-	TRBD1	TRBJ1-4	TRBV7-9	TGTGCCAGCAGCCCGACAGGGTCCAGCGGGGAAAAACTGTTTTTT	CASSPTGSSGEKLFF
-	-	TRBJ1-1	TRBV20-1	TGCAGTGCTAGAGAGCCGGGTCAAGCTTTCTTT	CSAREPGQAFF
-	TRBD2	TRBJ2-1	TRBV5-1	TGCGCCAGCAGCTTGGGGTGGGATACTCCGGGACTAGCAACCTACAATGAGCAGTTCTTC	CASSLGWDTPGLATYNEQFF
many	-	TRBJ2-1	TRBV5-1	TGCGCCAGCAGCCAGCTAGGCTACAATGAGCAGTTCTTC	CASSQLGYNEQFF
once	TRBD1	TRBJ2-7	TRBV5-1	TGCGCCAGCAGCAACGGACAGGGCGGAAACTACGAGCAGTACTTC	CASSNGQGGNYEQYF
-	-	TRBJ1-2	TRBV12-3/TRBV12-4	TGTGCCAGTAACTACTGGGGGGGCAACCTCTATGGCTACACCTTC	CASNYWGGNLYGYTF
-	-	TRBJ2-5	TRBV5-1	TGCGCCAGCAGCGTCACTGACCCGCGAGAGACCCAGTACTTC	CASSVTDPRETQYF
-	-	TRBJ2-3	TRBV28	TGTGCCAGCAATAGCAGGGGAACTACAACAGATACGCAGTATTTT	CASNSRGTTTDTQYF
-	-	TRBJ2-3	TRBV20-1	TGCAGTGCTAGAGATCGGGACTGGCGCACAGATACGCAGTATTTT	CSARDRDWRTDTQYF
-	-	TRBJ2-7	TRBV6-1	TGTGCCAGCACCAAGACAGATAACTCCTACGAGCAGTACTTC	CASTKTDNSYEQYF
few	TRBD2	TRBJ2-3	TRBV3-1	TGTGCCAGCAGCCAAGCCGGCGGGGGGCGGGGAACAGATACGCAGTATTTT	CASSQAGGGRGTDTQYF
few	-	TRBJ1-2	TRBV6-2/TRBV6-3	TGTGCCAGCAGTTACGTGGCAAGCTGGGGTGGCTACACCTTC	CASSYVASWGGYTF
few	-	TRBJ2-5	TRBV20-1	TGCAGTGCTAGATCTGTGGGCTACAATGAGCAGTACTTC	CSARSVGYNEQYF
once	-	TRBJ2-3	TRBV10-3	TGTGCCGTCAGTGAGACAGATACGCAGTATTTT	CAVSETDTQYF
-	TRBD2	TRBJ2-7	TRBV7-9	TGTGCCAGCAGCCGAGAATCACCCAATCTACTAGCGGGGACGCGGGAGCAGTACTTC	CASSRESPNLLAGTREQYF
-	-	TRBJ1-3	TRBV11-2	TGTGCCAGCACCACTACACGGGGTGGTCGCCCTGGAAACACCATATATTTT	CASTTTRGGRPGNTIYF
-	TRBD1	TRBJ1-2	TRBV27	TGTGCCAGCAGTTCCTTGACAGGGATCTATGGCTACACCTTC	CASSSLTGIYGYTF
-	TRBD2	TRBJ2-3	TRBV12-3/TRBV12-4	TGTGCCAGCACCCTCCAGGGCCCTAGCGGGCCCATCAGCGGAGGGCAGTATTTT	CASTLQGPSGPISGGQYF
few	-	TRBJ2-7	TRBV29-1	TGCAGCCCCCTTTTCTCCCATTACAATGAGCAGTACTTC	CSPLFSHYNEQYF
-	-	TRBJ1-2	TRBV9	TGTGCCAGCAGCGTAGATGGGCTTCGGGGCTACACCTTC	CASSVDGLRGYTF
-	-	TRBJ2-1	TRBV5-8	TGTGCCAGCAGCTGGACCCCAGGGATGAGCTCCTACAATGAGCAGTTCTTC	CASSWTPGMSSYNEQFF
few	-	TRBJ1-2	TRBV19	TGTGCCAGTAGCGACTCCGGGATCCGCCCTTATGGCTACACCTTC	CASSDSGIRPYGYTF
-	TRBD1	TRBJ1-2	TRBV3-1	TGTGCCAGCAGCCAAGTAGGAGGGGGCAGTGGCTACACCTTC	CASSQVGGGSGYTF
-	-	TRBJ2-5	TRBV20-1	TGCAGTGCTATCCGGCCAGCTACCTACGAGCGGTACTTC	CSAIRPATYERYF
-	-	TRBJ1-5	TRBV28	TGTGCCAGCCACCCTAGGGAAGCCTCTAGCAATCAGCCCCAGCATTTT	CASHPREASSNQPQHF
-	-	TRBJ2-5	TRBV10-2	TGCGCCAGCAGTGATGGGGGGTCGTGGGAGACCCAGTACTTC	CASSDGGSWETQYF
few	TRBD2	TRBJ2-1	TRBV11-2	TGTGCCAGCAGCTTAACCCAGTCATGGAGCAGCGGGGAGTTGTTCTTC	CASSLTQSWSSGELFF
few	-	TRBJ1-5	TRBV5-6	TGTGCCAGCACCCAGGGCGTCGGCAATCAGCCCCAGCATTTT	CASTQGVGNQPQHF
-	-	TRBJ2-3	TRBV20-1	TGCAGTGCTCTAGACGGACAGAGTAGCACAGATACGCAGTATTTT	CSALDGQSSTDTQYF
few	TRBD1	TRBJ2-7	TRBV12-3/TRBV12-4	TGTGCCAGCACCCGGACAGGGGGGCTTGACGAGCAGTACTTC	CASTRTGGLDEQYF
-	TRBD1	TRBJ2-2	TRBV2	TGTGCCAGCAGTCCTGGGACAGGGGGTGCCGGGGAGCTGTTTTTT	CASSPGTGGAGELFF
-	-	TRBJ2-7	TRBV2	TGTGTCCAGCAGGGTAGGTGGTACGAGCAGTACTTC	CVQQGRWYEQYF
many	-	TRBJ1-2	TRBV20-1	TGCAGTTTAGTACAGAGCTATGGCTACACCTTC	CSLVQSYGYTF
-	-	TRBJ2-1	TRBV3-1	TGTGCCAGCAGCCAATACGGGGCCGATTTCTCCTACAATGAGCAGTTCTTC	CASSQYGADFSYNEQFF
-	TRBD2	TRBJ2-3	TRBV12-3/TRBV12-4	TGTGCCAGCAGTTTAAGCGGGACTACTAGCACAGATGCGCAGTATTTT	CASSLSGTTSTDAQYF
-	-	TRBJ2-4	TRBV3-1	TGTGCCAGCAGCCATCTTGAAAACATTCAGTACTTC	CASSHLENIQYF
-	TRBD1	TRBJ1-1	TRBV10-3	TGTGCCATCAGTGGCGCCGGGACAGGGATCAAACCGAACACTGAAGCTTTCTTT	CAISGAGTGIKPNTEAFF